These T cell receptor beta chains were read from a single sample in a study of Ad26.COV2.S vaccination and SARS-CoV-2 variants. Sequenced by immunoSEQ multiplex PCR; TCRdb stores in-frame clones only, minus some. This table has approximately 350,000 clones, roughly 84% appearing once. The specimen was peripheral blood, collected in a trial of Ad26.COV2.S vaccine versus placebo. These receptors were collected from a person between 18 and 65 years old who received the Ad26.COV2.S COVID-19 vaccine or a placebo. Each CDR3 is given with its conserved first and last residue. The D gene is left open where the match is weak. Size is omitted from some rows. Given values are once, few, many or a class for expanded clones.

j_call	d_call	clone_size	v_call	cdr3_aa	cdr3_nt
TRBJ2-5	TRBD1	-	TRBV4-1	CASSRDRGLETQYF	TGCGCCAGCAGCCGAGACAGGGGATTGGAGACCCAGTACTTC
TRBJ2-7	TRBD1	-	TRBV5-1	CASSFQGADEQYF	TGCGCCAGCAGCTTCCAGGGGGCCGACGAGCAGTACTTC
TRBJ1-2	-	-	TRBV7-9	CASSPPFVSGTPANYGYTF	TGTGCCAGCAGCCCCCCCTTCGTGTCCGGGACACCCGCTAACTATGGCTACACCTTC
TRBJ2-7	TRBD1	-	TRBV18	CASSLTGGATYEQYF	TGTGCCAGCTCATTAACAGGGGGCGCGACCTACGAGCAGTACTTC
TRBJ1-2	TRBD1	-	TRBV29-1	CSVETDRDVYGYTF	TGCAGCGTAGAGACGGACAGGGACGTCTATGGCTACACCTTC
TRBJ1-2	TRBD1	-	TRBV30	CAWTWGDRGLLGFGYTF	TGTGCCTGGACTTGGGGGGACAGGGGGCTTTTAGGATTCGGCTACACCTTC
TRBJ2-1	TRBD1	-	TRBV5-5	CASSWTDRDRDEQFF	TGTGCCAGCAGCTGGACTGACAGGGATCGCGATGAGCAGTTCTTC
TRBJ1-1	-	-	TRBV30	CAWSVHPTSEAFF	TGTGCCTGGAGTGTACATCCCACCTCGGAAGCTTTCTTT
TRBJ1-5	-	-	TRBV2	CASSPGVSSEQPQHF	TGTGCCAGCAGTCCTGGGGTCTCCTCAGAACAGCCCCAGCATTTT
TRBJ1-5	-	few	TRBV10-1	CASTKEPGFNQPQHF	TGCGCCAGCACCAAGGAACCGGGGTTCAATCAGCCCCAGCATTTT
TRBJ2-3	-	few	TRBV7-2	CASSFSGDTQYF	TGTGCCAGCAGTTTTTCGGGAGATACGCAGTATTTT
TRBJ1-1	TRBD1	-	TRBV9	CASSPPTGDVPEAFF	TGTGCCAGCAGCCCACCGACAGGGGACGTTCCTGAAGCTTTCTTT
TRBJ2-3	TRBD2	-	TRBV25-1	CASSDSGGITDTQYF	TGTGCCAGCAGTGATAGCGGGGGGATCACAGATACGCAGTATTTT
TRBJ2-1	TRBD1	-	TRBV5-5	CASSLSPGGLYNEQFF	TGTGCCAGCAGCTTAAGTCCAGGGGGCCTCTACAATGAGCAGTTCTTC
TRBJ2-7	TRBD1	-	TRBV30	CAWSGTGSSYEQYF	TGTGCCTGGAGTGGGACAGGGAGCTCCTACGAGCAGTACTTC
TRBJ2-7	TRBD1	-	TRBV18	CASSPPPGGPLEQYF	TGTGCCAGCTCACCACCCCCAGGGGGCCCCCTCGAGCAGTACTTC
TRBJ2-3	-	-	TRBV6-1	CASSEAAGFTDTQYF	TGTGCCAGCAGTGAAGCGGCAGGTTTCACAGATACGCAGTATTTT
TRBJ2-7	-	-	TRBV7-2	CATKDGSSYEQYF	TGTGCCACTAAGGACGGGAGCTCCTACGAGCAGTACTTC
TRBJ1-2	-	-	TRBV3-1/TRBV3-2	CASSQTDRLYGYTF	TGTGCCAGCAGCCAGACCGACAGGCTCTATGGCTACACCTTC
TRBJ2-7	-	-	TRBV9	CASSLRQASYEQYF	TGTGCCAGCAGCCTTCGACAGGCCTCCTACGAGCAGTACTTC
TRBJ1-4	-	-	TRBV5-4	CASSPQGGGGTTNEKLFF	TGTGCCAGCAGCCCCCAGGGCGGGGGGGGAACAACTAATGAAAAACTGTTTTTT
TRBJ1-1	-	few	TRBV10-3	CATEHGGNTEAFF	TGTGCCACCGAGCACGGGGGGAACACTGAAGCTTTCTTT
TRBJ1-6	-	-	TRBV3-1/TRBV3-2	CASSQGAPLHF	TGTGCCAGCAGCCAGGGCGCACCCCTCCACTTT
TRBJ2-1	TRBD2	-	TRBV7-6	CASSLGLMSYNEQFF	TGTGCCAGCAGCTTGGGACTAATGTCCTACAATGAGCAGTTCTTC
TRBJ2-7	TRBD1	-	TRBV4-1	CASSQVGRTGGYEQYF	TGCGCCAGCAGCCAAGTCGGAAGGACAGGGGGCTACGAGCAGTACTTC
TRBJ1-1	-	-	TRBV6-5	CASRRDLNTEAFF	TGTGCCAGCAGACGGGACTTGAACACTGAAGCTTTCTTT
TRBJ1-2	TRBD1	-	TRBV6-5	CASSRDRANYGYTF	TGTGCCAGCAGCCGGGACAGAGCTAACTATGGCTACACCTTC
TRBJ1-6	TRBD1	few	TRBV5-4	CASSLEGQHNSPLHF	TGTGCCAGCAGCTTGGAGGGACAGCATAATTCACCCCTCCACTTT
TRBJ1-2	TRBD1	-	TRBV6-5	CASSWGQGAYGYTF	TGTGCCAGCAGTTGGGGACAGGGGGCCTATGGCTACACCTTC
TRBJ1-4	TRBD1	-	TRBV4-3	CASSQDVGQGGMEKLFF	TGCGCCAGCAGCCAAGATGTCGGACAGGGGGGGATGGAAAAACTGTTTTTT
TRBJ2-7	-	-	TRBV19	CASSRGTTRVF	TGTGCCAGTAGTAGGGGGACAACCCGGGTCTTC